Shown below are 18 T cell receptor beta chains from a single sample sequenced in a study of cytomegalovirus exposure and HLA in healthy donors (dated by TCRdb to 2017 to 2019). The library was generated by the immunoSEQ multiplex PCR assay. The multiplex PCR relied on a mix of 60 forward primers for TCR Vbeta segments and 13 reverse primers for TCR Jbeta segments. TCRdb took over this immuneACCESS table, retaining in-frame rearrangements with V and J assigned. Such tables are incomplete; in checked studies, under half of the missing clones stem from an unresolved V gene, and the remainder is unexplained. In this sample the table shows 140,000 to 150,000 clones, around 75% of which occur a single time. The biggest ten clones account for approximately 2% of the sample. Sequenced sample: PBMCs. The receptors originated from a woman between 40 and 55 years old in good health and CMV-seronegative.

This sequence joins TRBV5-1 and TRBJ1-6; D is ambiguous. The CDR3 is made up of 17 amino acids. The germline V gene encodes CDR1 SGHRS and CDR2 YFSETQ. Trimming left V 3 bases short and J 6 bases short, with 19 bases between. CDR3 sequence: CASSSMGPPATNSPLHF. As DNA, the CDR3 is TGCGCCAGCAGCTCCATGGGCCCCCCGGCAACTAATTCACCCCTCCACTTT.

This rearrangement joins TRBV4-2 to TRBJ2-7; 8 nucleotides match TRBD1. The V and J ends lost 0 bases and 1 base, in that order; junction bases with no gene match: 5. The CDR3 runs 16 residues. Germline V gene sequence: CDR1 LGHNA, CDR2 YNFKEQ. Here the CDR3 reads CASSQDVTGESYEQYF. CDR3 sequence (DNA): TGTGCCAGCAGCCAAGATGTGACAGGGGAATCCTACGAGCAGTACTTC.

This clone was counted only a few times. The chain uses TRBV7-2 and TRBJ1-2; D is unclear. Per germline, CDR1 SGHTA and CDR2 FQGNSA. This CDR3 spans 13 amino acids. V was clipped by 5 bases and J by 8 bases, with 15 bases between them. CDR3: CASSDHREDGYTF. In DNA, the CDR3 is TGTGCCAGCAGCGACCATAGGGAGGACGGCTACACCTTC.

This clone showed up just a few times. This chain uses TRBV19 with TRBJ1-1; the D gene is possibly TRBD1 (6 bases). Germline CDR1 LNHDA, CDR2 SQIVND (reference sequence). V was clipped by 4 bases and J by 0 bases, with 15 bases between them. The CDR3 is 16 residues long. CDR3 in amino acids: CASSRRLTGMNTEAFF. CDR3 bases: TGTGCCAGTAGTAGACGATTGACAGGAATGAACACTGAAGCTTTCTTT.

CDR3 amino acids: CASTYSGANVLTF. In nucleotides, the CDR3 is TGTGCCAGCACGTACTCTGGGGCCAACGTCCTGACTTTC. The chain recombines TRBV27 with TRBJ2-6; D unresolved. Between the trimmed V and J ends, which lost 7 bases and 0 bases, there was a span of 4 bases. Germline CDR1 reads MNHEY; CDR2 reads SMNVEV (reference sequence). This CDR3 comprises 13 residues.

This clone was counted a single time. The rearrangement uses TRBV7-8 and TRBJ1-2; 7 bases match TRBD1. The CDR3 length is 13 residues. The V segment lost 3 bases and the J segment 6 bases; nucleotides outside the gene matches: 4. Germline-derived CDR1 and CDR2 are SGHVS and FQNEAQ. CDR3 sequence reads: CASSLRTGDGYTF. As DNA, the CDR3 is TGTGCCAGCAGCTTGAGGACAGGCGATGGCTACACCTTC.

The chain employs TRBV15 and TRBJ1-1; D not resolved. V lost 3 bases and J lost 1, with 21 bases in between. Germline V gene lookup returns CDR1 LNHNV and CDR2 YYDKDF (reference sequence). This CDR3 spans 18 amino acids. This chain's CDR3 is CATSSRGNGLNTNTEAFF. The CDR3 DNA sequence: TGTGCCACCAGCAGCAGAGGAAATGGGTTGAACACGAACACTGAAGCTTTCTTT.

The chain couples TRBV7-9 to TRBJ1-1; 7 nucleotides match TRBD1. Trimming cost V 4 bases and J 1 base; bases outside gene matches: 6. Germline V gives CDR1 SEHNR, CDR2 FQNEAQ (reference sequence). The CDR3 sequence is 15 residues long. CDR3 sequence reads: CASSSQGTANTEAFF. The CDR3 DNA is TGTGCCAGCAGCTCGCAAGGGACAGCGAACACTGAAGCTTTCTTT.

A single count supports this clone. V gene TRBV10-2 combines with J gene TRBJ1-1; weak D call: TRBD1 (5 bases). This CDR3 region has 16 residues. From germline, CDR1 is WSHSY and CDR2 SAAADI. V shed 8 bases and J shed 5 bases, with 24 bases lying between them. The CDR3 loop is CASYHPQATQGTEAFF. CDR3 DNA sequence: TGCGCCAGCTACCACCCACAGGCGACGCAAGGAACTGAAGCTTTCTTT.

The rearrangement links TRBV2 to TRBJ1-1, with 8 bases aligning to TRBD1. Germline V CDR1 and CDR2: SNHLY, FYNNEI. This CDR3 has 15 amino acids. The trim removed 4 bases at V and 9 bases at J, leaving 13 bases unmatched. CDR3 residues: CASSGQGTRAVKAFF. In DNA, the CDR3 is TGTGCCAGCAGTGGACAGGGGACTCGAGCCGTAAAAGCTTTCTTT.

The chain employs TRBV7-9 and TRBJ2-3, with a tentative D call TRBD2 (6 bases). CDR3 length: 15 residues. The V end lost 5 bases, the J end lost 2 bases, and 14 bases lay between the germline ends. Germline-derived CDR1 and CDR2 are SEHNR and FQNEAQ (reference sequence). CDR3 sequence (DNA): TGTGCCAGCAGCACGGGAGCCTCTAACACAGATACGCAGTATTTT. Translating it yields CASSTGASNTDTQYF.

The chain has TRBV6-1 and TRBJ2-7; 9 nucleotides match TRBD1. Germline assignment: CDR1 MNHNS and CDR2 SASEGT. V lost 1 base, J lost 2 bases, and 0 bases stayed unmatched. The CDR3 totals 14 residues. CDR3 sequence (DNA): TGTGCCAGCAGTGAAGGACAGGGGGCCTACGAGCAGTACTTC. Amino acid sequence: CASSEGQGAYEQYF.

This chain's CDR3 is CASSKIQGGGEKLFF. For the CDR3, the DNA is TGTGCCAGCAGTAAGATACAGGGTGGGGGAGAAAAACTGTTTTTT. This sequence joins TRBV28 and TRBJ1-4; perhaps TRBD1 as D (6 bases). V gave up 5 bases and J gave up 8 bases, with 18 bases separating them. This CDR3 comprises 15 residues. Germline V CDR1 and CDR2: MDHEN, SYDVKM. The entire variable domain, with the rest obtained from reference TRBV28 and TRBJ1-4, is as follows: DVKVTQSSRYLVKRTGEKVFLECVQDMDHENMFWYRQDPGLGLRLIYFSYDVKMKEKGDIPEGYSVSREKKERFSLILESASTNQTSMYLCASSKIQGGGEKLFFGSGTQLSVL.

The CDR3 protein is CASSMYTYSNQPQHF. CDR3 nucleotides: TGTGCCAGTAGTATGTATACTTATAGCAATCAGCCCCAGCATTTT. The chain employs TRBV19 and TRBJ1-5; D uncertain. Germline-derived CDR1 and CDR2 are LNHDA and SQIVND (reference sequence). V was shortened by 3 bases and J by 0 bases, with 9 bases between the two germline ends. This CDR3 has 15 amino acids.

Here the CDR3 reads CASSLTGLAGSGYEQYF. The DNA for the CDR3 is TGTGCCAGCAGCTTAACGGGACTAGCGGGATCTGGCTACGAGCAGTACTTC. The chain uses TRBV7-8 and TRBJ2-7; 13 bases are a match to TRBD2. Trimming at V came to 2 bases and at J to 3 bases, leaving 7 bases not matched to a gene. Germline values: CDR1 SGHVS, CDR2 FQNEAQ. CDR3 length: 17 residues.

The J gene is TRBJ2-1, the V gene TRBV10-3, with 8 positions matching TRBD1. Trimming removed 4 bases from V and 7 bases from J; junction bases left unmatched: 6. CDR1 and CDR2 (germline): ENHRY, SYGVKD. CDR3 length equals 14 residues. The CDR3 here is CAISVRQGANEQFF. Here the CDR3 DNA reads TGTGCCATCAGTGTCCGGCAGGGGGCGAATGAGCAGTTCTTC.

This clone was seen a single time. This chain links TRBV6-5 with TRBJ1-2; D remains unclear. Between the trimmed V and J ends, which lost 1 base and 6 bases, there was a span of 6 bases. Germline assignment: CDR1 MNHEY and CDR2 SVGAGI. The CDR3 spans 12 residues. In nucleotides, the CDR3 is TGTGCCAGCAGTTACTTGGGAGATGGCTACACCTTC. This codes for CASSYLGDGYTF.

The V call is TRBV5-1, the J call TRBJ2-7, with D perhaps matching TRBD2 (7 bases). Germline assignment: CDR1 SGHRS and CDR2 YFSETQ. Trimming left V 0 bases short and J 4 bases short, with 14 bases between. This CDR3 contains 15 residues. CDR3 DNA sequence: TGCGCCAGCAGCTTGGTACGGGGGGCTCTGTACGAGCAGTACTTC. This translates into CASSLVRGALYEQYF.